This T cell receptor (beta chain) stems from a study of blood T cell repertoires in COVID-19. Across the whole study: There were acute and convalescent COVID-19 samples, and they came from the United States, Italy and Spain.

The assay was immunoSEQ multiplex PCR, and TCRdb's table has in-frame clones only and misses some. The data hold under 40,000 clones, with around 84% observed a single time. This CDR3 region has 17 residues. Germline V gives CDR1 MDHEN, CDR2 SYDVKM. V was clipped by 6 bases and J by 9 bases; unmatched bases: 15. This clonotype was sampled from a human donor with acute or convalescent COVID-19. The donor label of this sample is uncertain. V usage is TRBV28 and J usage is TRBJ2-2; 11 positions match TRBD1. Material for sequencing was peripheral blood. This CDR3 reads CASRLNPGQGGVRELFF. DNA of the CDR3: TGTGCCAGCAGATTGAACCCGGGACAGGGGGGTGTCCGGGAGCTGTTTTTT.